This TCR beta chain was profiled in a study of blood T cell repertoires in COVID-19. As for the study in general: The origin of the acute and convalescent COVID-19 samples was the United States, Italy and Spain. Sample material is recorded as cDNA or gDNA derived from T cells, B-cell-depleted T cells, or PBMCs.

As handled by the study authors: Using reference gene primer amplification, nucleated cell counts were estimated. TCRdb keeps only in-frame clones here, not all; method: immunoSEQ multiplex PCR. That table supplies the V and J calls and clone size; D and trimming were determined from the DNA. The sample has about 260,000 clones, just under 85% seen once. Germline CDR1 and CDR2: LGHNA and YNFKEQ. V lost 2 bases to trimming and J lost 1 base; unmatched junction nucleotides: 3. The CDR3 has 16 residues. This receptor was identified in an elderly woman with acute or convalescent COVID-19. The chain couples TRBV4-2 to TRBJ2-2; 8 bases align to TRBD1. Input material: peripheral blood. CDR3 loop: CASSQSGTGNTGELFF. The CDR3 DNA reads as TGTGCCAGCAGCCAATCCGGGACAGGGAACACCGGGGAGCTGTTTTTT.